These 14 T cell receptor beta chains came from one sample sequenced in a study of cytomegalovirus exposure and HLA in healthy donors. Sequenced by immunoSEQ multiplex PCR; TCRdb stores in-frame clones only, minus some. This sample has 95,000 to 150,000 clones, with roughly 89% found just once. Sequencing was carried out using PBMCs. The receptors come from a woman younger than 30 in good health and CMV-seronegative.

This chain links TRBV11-2 with TRBJ1-5; 8 nucleotides match TRBD1. Germline values: CDR1 SGHAT, CDR2 FQNNGV. The trim removed 4 bases at V and 5 bases at J, leaving 4 bases unmatched. The CDR3 is 14 amino acids. The CDR3, as DNA: TGTGCCAGCAGCTCAACAGGGGGGGATCAGCCCCAGCATTTT. Its translation: CASSSTGGDQPQHF.

The rearrangement uses TRBV7-2 and TRBJ2-1; D is ambiguous. Trimming took off 2 bases at V and 7 bases at J, with 15 bases between the two ends. CDR1 is SGHTA, CDR2 FQGNSA, per germline. The CDR3 contains 15 residues. The CDR3 DNA reads TGTGCCAGCAGCTTAAGTTCGATTCTTCAGAATGAGCAGTTCTTC. This translates into CASSLSSILQNEQFF.

J is TRBJ1-2 and V is TRBV27, with TRBD1 matching 9 bases. Per the germline V gene, CDR1 is MNHEY and CDR2 is SMNVEV (reference sequence). V was clipped by 2 bases and J by 3 bases; unmatched bases: 7. The CDR3 is 16 residues long. The CDR3 loop reads CASSLTRGQGHYGYTF. CDR3 bases: TGTGCCAGCAGTTTAACCCGGGGACAGGGTCACTATGGCTACACCTTC.

The chain uses TRBV27 and TRBJ2-3, with 11 bases fitting TRBD2. In germline, CDR1 is MNHEY, CDR2 SMNVEV (reference sequence). The length of the CDR3 is 20 residues. Losses at the gene ends were 6 bases for V and 2 bases for J; bases not matched to a gene: 19. In DNA form, the CDR3 reads TGTGCCAGCAGGCGAAAAGGACTAGCGGGCGTGGGGGCCTTCACAGATACGCAGTATTTT. This codes for CASRRKGLAGVGAFTDTQYF.

The rearrangement uses TRBV18 and TRBJ2-3; TRBD1 is a possible D gene (6 bases). The CDR3 is made up of 15 amino acids. V lost 3 bases and J lost 4, with 14 bases in between. Germline assignment: CDR1 KGHSH and CDR2 LQKENI. CDR3 coding DNA: TGTGCCAGCTCACCGGGGGTGCAGGGGCCAGATACGCAGTATTTT. Translating gives CASSPGVQGPDTQYF.

The rearrangement links TRBV10-3 to TRBJ1-1, with 8 nucleotides matching TRBD1. The CDR3 has 14 amino acids. Per the germline V gene, CDR1 is ENHRY and CDR2 is SYGVKD. The trim removed 0 bases at V and 8 bases at J, leaving 5 bases unmatched. The CDR3 DNA follows: TGTGCCATCAGTGAGTCGACAGGGGCCATGGAAGCTTTCTTT. Translating gives CAISESTGAMEAFF.

The chain has TRBV21-1 and TRBJ2-7; TRBD1, as called in the table, went unchecked against the DNA. TRBV21-1 is listed as a pseudogene. This CDR3 has 15 residues. CDR3 sequence (DNA): TGTGCCAGCAGCAAAGCGGGGGGACAGGGGCACCCTTCCTACGTC. Its translation is CASSKAGGQGHPSYV.

This sequence joins TRBV29-1 and TRBJ2-3; 9 bases fit TRBD2. CDR1 and CDR2 (germline): SQVTM, ANQGSEA. The CDR3 runs 17 residues. After removal of 0 bases from V and 6 bases from J, the junction contained 13 bases not matched to a gene. The CDR3 nucleotides are TGCAGCGTTGAAGATTGGGCGGGGGGGCCGACCCTGGATACGCAGTATTTT. Translated: CSVEDWAGGPTLDTQYF.

This chain links TRBV30 with TRBJ2-6; D remains unclear. The CDR3 totals 14 residues. Trimming removed 2 bases from V and 0 bases from J, with 5 bases in between. CDR1 and CDR2 from the germline V gene are GTSNPN and SVGIG (reference sequence). The CDR3 spells CAWSRGSGANVLTF. The CDR3 DNA sequence: TGTGCCTGGAGTAGAGGCTCTGGGGCCAACGTCCTGACTTTC.

The sample holds one count of this clone. The chain couples TRBV7-2 to TRBJ2-2; D ambiguous. The V end lost 6 bases, the J end lost 1 base, and 9 bases lay between the germline ends. The germline V gene has CDR1 SGHTA and CDR2 FQGNSA. This CDR3 spans 14 amino acids. For the CDR3, the DNA is TGTGCCAGCAGTTCCTCGTGGAACACCGGGGAGCTGTTTTTT. Translated: CASSSSWNTGELFF.

The rearrangement links TRBV4-1 to TRBJ2-2; the match to TRBD2 covers 7 bases. This CDR3 has 18 residues. CDR1 is MGHRA and CDR2 is YSYEKL in the germline V gene. After removal of 0 bases from V and 7 bases from J, the junction contained 14 bases not matched to a gene. Here the CDR3 DNA reads TGCGCCAGCAGCCAAGATCTGTCGCCGGCGGGAGCAATCGGGGAGCTGTTTTTT. As protein: CASSQDLSPAGAIGELFF.

About this clone: Within the sample, other DNA sequences also encode this same CDR3. The chain has TRBV27 and TRBJ2-7; D may be TRBD1 (6 bases). The ends were cut back, 3 bases at V and 7 bases at J, with 22 bases in the middle. The CDR3 is 16 amino acids. In germline, CDR1 is MNHEY, CDR2 SMNVEV (reference sequence). The DNA for the CDR3 is TGTGCCAGCAGTTTTAGGGGGTTATTGGAGCGCGATGAGCAGTACTTC. As protein: CASSFRGLLERDEQYF.

The rearrangement joins TRBV4-3 to TRBJ1-4; 9 bases fit TRBD1. Per the germline V gene, CDR1 is LGHNA and CDR2 is YSLEER. V was pared by 4 bases and J by 4 bases, with 13 bases of the junction left unmatched. CDR3 length: 18 amino acids. CDR3 protein: CASSRTGQGVPNNEKLFF. The CDR3 DNA reads as TGCGCCAGCAGCCGTACGGGACAGGGTGTTCCGAATAATGAAAAACTGTTTTTT.

This chain uses TRBV4-2 with TRBJ2-1; 15 bases line up with TRBD2. This CDR3 is built from 16 residues. Trimming cost V 1 base and J 10 bases; bases outside gene matches: 5. CDR1 is LGHNA and CDR2 is YNFKEQ in the germline V gene. The CDR3 DNA reads TGTGCCAGCAGCCAAGTATACGGACTAGCGGGGGGGGAGCAGTTCTTC. This gives the protein CASSQVYGLAGGEQFF.